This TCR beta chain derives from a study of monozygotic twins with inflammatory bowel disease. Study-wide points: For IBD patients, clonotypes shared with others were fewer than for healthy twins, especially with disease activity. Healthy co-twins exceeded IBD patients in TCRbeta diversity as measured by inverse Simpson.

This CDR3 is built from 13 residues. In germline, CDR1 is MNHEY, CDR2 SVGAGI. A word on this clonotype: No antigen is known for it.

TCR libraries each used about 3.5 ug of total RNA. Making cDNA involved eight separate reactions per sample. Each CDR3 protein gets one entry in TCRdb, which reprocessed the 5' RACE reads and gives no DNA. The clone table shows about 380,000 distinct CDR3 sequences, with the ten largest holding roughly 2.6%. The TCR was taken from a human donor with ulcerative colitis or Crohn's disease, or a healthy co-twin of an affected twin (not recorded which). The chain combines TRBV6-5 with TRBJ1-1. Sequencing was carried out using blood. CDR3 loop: CASIATERTEAFF.